This entry describes one T cell receptor beta chain. This receptor's antigen is unknown. Base qualities were left out, and no much larger clone turns up one base away. The CDR3 covers 18 residues, taking in both the cysteine and the phenylalanine. The sequence is cut down to CDR3 DNA, 54 bases in frame from base 1. The germline V end is reduced by 0 bases and the J end by 4 bases; junction bases left unmatched: 10. The germline V gene provides CDR1 SGDLS and CDR2 YYNGEE. The data were obtained in a study of blood T cell repertoires in COVID-19 (dated by TCRdb to the early 2020s). In the study overall: Samples from collaborators originated in the United States, Italy and Spain and spanned both the acute and convalescent phases of COVID-19. The repertoires were released in a freely available public database meant as a resource for research on the immune response to SARS-CoV-2. The samples were drawn from two sources: the first 160 participants of the ongoing ImmuneRACE study, and fewer than 1,500 subjects contributed by 6 global collaborators. Where HLA class I and class II types were available, the types were taken from metadata supplied by the sample provider, not from assay-based typing. Nearly every sample came with metadata listing a de-identified subject ID, COVID-19 status, age in years and sex. The dataset comprised deeply sampled blood TCRbeta repertoires from subjects exposed to, actively infected with, or recovered from COVID-19. The prospective study material was composed of cDNA or gDNA derived from T cells, B-cell-depleted T cells, or PBMCs.

What the study reported, not specific to this receptor: The quantity of clinical and demographic metadata differed by source and by participant and was supplied without curation.

TCRbeta CDR3 regions were amplified from genomic DNA using the immunoSEQ Assay, a bias-controlled multiplex PCR. The published analysis was carried out like this. The number of nucleated cells in each sample was estimated by amplification of reference gene primers within the assay. To quantify the absolute abundance of each unique TCRbeta CDR3 rearrangement, sequence reads were collapsed and filtered. For each sample, productive Simpson clonality was calculated as the square root of Simpson's diversity index across productive rearrangements. TCRdb retrieved this table from immuneACCESS and kept in-frame rearrangements only. Not all clones are present; in checked studies, unresolved V genes account for under half, and no reason is known for the remainder. The D gene and trimming were derived from the DNA, and the V and J assignments and clone size from that table. The sample contains 300,000 or so clones, 90% of them found a single time. Of the sample, 2.5% to 3.5% falls within the top ten clones.

At one collaborating source in Seattle, patients were enrolled during active infection and were followed longitudinally through the course of disease. Each collaborating institution followed its own protocols to collect whole blood in K2EDTA tubes. For TCRbeta analysis, collaborators shipped samples as frozen whole blood, isolated PBMCs, or DNA extracted from either of those sample types. Sample: peripheral blood. This chain is built from TRBV9 and TRBJ2-1; TRBD1 lines up with 10 middle nucleotides. The sequence came from a woman aged 30 to 39 with COVID-19, enrolled during active disease. The CDR3 protein sequence reads: CASSVAFSGQGKYNEQFF. The DNA sequence is given as TGTGCCAGCAGCGTAGCTTTTTCGGGACAGGGGAAGTACAATGAGCAGTTCTTC.